These 24 T cell receptor beta chains were sequenced from one sample in a study of blood T cell repertoires in COVID-19. Data came from immunoSEQ multiplex PCR; TCRdb stores just in-frame clones and leaves some out. Among some 150,000 clones listed, roughly 89% were seen once. Sequences were obtained from peripheral blood. The receptors stem from a human donor in a cohort sampled during active COVID-19.

The chain uses TRBV5-1 and TRBJ1-4; TRBD1 might be the D (6 bases). Germline CDR1 and CDR2: SGHRS and YFSETQ. The germline V and J ends were trimmed by 5 bases and 7 bases, with 12 bases remaining between them. The CDR3 covers 13 residues. The CDR3 loop reads CASSGGGGEKLFF. The CDR3 nucleotides read TGCGCCAGCAGTGGGGGCGGTGGTGAAAAACTGTTTTTT.

This chain links TRBV21-1 with TRBJ1-1; the table calls TRBD1, which could not be checked here. TRBV21-1 is listed as a pseudogene. The CDR3 spans 18 residues. CDR3 coding DNA: TGTGCCAGCAGCATGTTAGACAGGGGCCCGGGTAGGAACACTGAAGCTTTCTTT. Protein sequence: CASSMLDRGPGRNTEAFF.

The chain uses TRBV10-1 and TRBJ1-1; TRBD1 matches 8 bases. V shed 4 bases and J 4 bases; nucleotides not matched to a gene: 5. The CDR3 spans 14 residues. The germline CDR1 and CDR2 sequences are WNHNN and SYGVQD (reference sequence). CDR3 residues: CASSGQGSGTEAFF. DNA for the CDR3: TGCGCCAGCAGTGGACAGGGGTCGGGCACTGAAGCTTTCTTT.

This chain connects TRBV27 to TRBJ1-2; 10 bases are shared with TRBD1. This CDR3 comprises 15 residues. The germline V gene has CDR1 MNHEY and CDR2 SMNVEV (reference sequence). Trimming removed 5 bases from V and 5 bases from J; junction bases left unmatched: 8. CDR3 in DNA: TGTGCCAGCAGTCCCCGACAGGGGGCGGGTTATGGCTACACCTTC. It codes for CASSPRQGAGYGYTF.

The chain uses TRBV4-3 and TRBJ1-2; 7 bases align to TRBD1. Germline values: CDR1 LGHNA, CDR2 YSLEER. This CDR3 has 15 residues. Trimming at V came to 0 bases and at J to 8 bases, leaving 9 bases not matched to a gene. CDR3: CASSQELEGARGYTF. CDR3 in DNA: TGCGCCAGCAGCCAAGAATTGGAGGGGGCGAGGGGCTACACCTTC.

The rearrangement links TRBV19 to TRBJ2-1; D gene unclear. The germline V and J ends were trimmed by 3 bases and 2 bases, with 14 bases remaining between them. CDR1 is LNHDA and CDR2 is SQIVND in the germline V gene (reference sequence). The CDR3 spans 16 residues. CDR3 region: CASSIAGWSTYNEQFF. As DNA, the CDR3 is TGTGCCAGTAGTATCGCCGGTTGGTCCACCTACAATGAGCAGTTCTTC.

The rearrangement uses TRBV14 and TRBJ1-2, with 7 bases lining up with TRBD1. The CDR3 is made up of 14 amino acids. CDR1 is SGHDN and CDR2 is FVKESK in the germline V gene. Unmatched junction bases numbered 6, after V lost 2 bases and J lost 6 bases. CDR3 region: CASSQLTGKDGYTF. The CDR3 DNA is TGTGCCAGCAGCCAACTGACAGGGAAGGATGGCTACACCTTC. The whole variable domain, remainder taken from reference TRBV14 and TRBJ1-2, is EAGVTQFPSHSVIEKGQTVTLRCDPISGHDNLYWYRRVMGKEIKFLLHFVKESKQDESGMPNNRFLAERTGGTYSTLKVQPAELEDSGVYFCASSQLTGKDGYTFGSGTRLTVV.

The chain uses TRBV7-2 and TRBJ2-5, with 7 bases matching TRBD1. The CDR3 runs 14 residues. Germline values: CDR1 SGHTA, CDR2 FQGNSA. V shed 2 bases, J shed 2 bases, and the junction held 2 bases outside the gene matches. The CDR3 sequence is CASSLKGQQETQYF. CDR3 coding DNA: TGTGCCAGCAGCTTAAAGGGACAGCAAGAGACCCAGTACTTC. The complete variable domain, with remaining parts taken from reference TRBV7-2 and TRBJ2-5, reads GAGVSQSPSNKVTEKGKDVELRCDPISGHTALYWYRQSLGQGLEFLIYFQGNSAPDKSGLPSDRFSAERTGGSVSTLTIQRTQQEDSAVYLCASSLKGQQETQYFGPGTRLLVL.

The genes are TRBV19 and TRBJ1-2, with TRBD1 as a possible D gene (6 bases). The CDR3 extends over 15 amino acids. Germline V lookup: CDR1 LNHDA, CDR2 SQIVND (reference sequence). Deletions cut 6 bases from V and 3 bases from J, with 17 bases between. The CDR3 nucleotides read TGTGCCAGTAGCCCCCCGGGAGGGGGGTACTATGGCTACACCTTC. Its translation is CASSPPGGGYYGYTF. Looking up the rest from reference TRBV19 and TRBJ1-2 gives the full variable domain: DGGITQSPKYLFRKEGQNVTLSCEQNLNHDAMYWYRQDPGQGLRLIYYSQIVNDFQKGDIAEGYSVSREKKESFPLTVTSAQKNPTAFYLCASSPPGGGYYGYTFGSGTRLTVV.

This clone appeared a single time. The V call is TRBV19, the J call TRBJ2-6; no firm D call. CDR1 and CDR2 from the germline V gene are LNHDA and SQIVND (reference sequence). The CDR3 covers 15 residues. The V end lost 6 bases, the J end lost 2 bases, and 11 bases lay between the germline ends. Here the CDR3 DNA reads TGTGCCAGTAGCATACAGAACCCTGGGGCCAACGTCCTGACTTTC. The encoded protein is CASSIQNPGANVLTF. Full variable domain (rest looked up from reference TRBV19 and TRBJ2-6): DGGITQSPKYLFRKEGQNVTLSCEQNLNHDAMYWYRQDPGQGLRLIYYSQIVNDFQKGDIAEGYSVSREKKESFPLTVTSAQKNPTAFYLCASSIQNPGANVLTFGAGSRLTVL.

The V and J genes are TRBV19 and TRBJ2-5, with a possible D match to TRBD1 (5 bases). Germline V gives CDR1 LNHDA, CDR2 SQIVND (reference sequence). This CDR3 comprises 14 residues. V was clipped by 3 bases and J by 5 bases, with 13 bases between them. The CDR3 DNA reads as TGTGCCAGTAGTATGGGTAAGGGGTCCGAGACCCAGTACTTC. This codes for CASSMGKGSETQYF.

The chain has TRBV6-4 and TRBJ2-2; D is perhaps TRBD2 (6 bases). Trimming pared 2 bases from V and 2 bases from J, leaving 12 bases between. Germline V gene sequence: CDR1 MRHNA, CDR2 SNTAGT. The CDR3 contains 16 residues. The CDR3 loop reads CASSDQSGPNTGELFF. The CDR3 DNA reads as TGTGCCAGCAGTGACCAGAGCGGGCCAAACACCGGGGAGCTGTTTTTT.

This sequence joins TRBV28 and TRBJ1-3, with 10 bases that match TRBD1. V was pared by 8 bases and J by 2 bases, with 9 bases of the junction left unmatched. The germline gives CDR1 MDHEN, CDR2 SYDVKM. The CDR3 covers 16 residues. CDR3 amino acids: CASLQGDRGAGNTIYF. The CDR3, as DNA: TGTGCCAGCCTTCAGGGGGACAGGGGTGCTGGAAACACCATATATTTT.

V and J are TRBV5-8 and TRBJ1-4; D is ambiguous. Trimming pared 2 bases from V and 7 bases from J, leaving 15 bases between. The CDR3 is made up of 15 amino acids. Germline V gene data show CDR1 as SGHTS and CDR2 as YDEGEE. CDR3 residues: CASSFRSSAGEKLFF. DNA of the CDR3: TGTGCCAGCAGCTTCCGGTCTTCAGCGGGTGAAAAACTGTTTTTT.

The chain joins TRBV30 to TRBJ2-3; 8 nucleotides line up with TRBD1. The CDR3 is 12 residues long. V shed 8 bases and J 4 bases; nucleotides not matched to a gene: 5. Germline CDR1 GTSNPN, CDR2 SVGIG (reference sequence). The CDR3 here is CAHRGFADTQYF. The CDR3, as DNA: TGTGCCCACAGGGGGTTCGCAGATACGCAGTATTTT.

The gene calls are TRBV7-9 and TRBJ2-7; maybe TRBD2 (6 bases). From germline, CDR1 is SEHNR and CDR2 FQNEAQ (reference sequence). The CDR3 is 15 residues long. The V gene lost 1 base and the J gene lost 1 base, with 11 bases spanning the gap. CDR3 in DNA: TGTGCCAGCAGCTTAGTAGCGGCACCTTCCTACGAGCAGTACTTC. It encodes CASSLVAAPSYEQYF.

The chain is built from TRBV15 and TRBJ1-2; 12 positions agree with TRBD1. CDR3 length: 21 amino acids. Germline assignment: CDR1 LNHNV and CDR2 YYDKDF (reference sequence). Trimming removed 3 bases from V and 3 bases from J; junction bases left unmatched: 20. Written as DNA, the CDR3 is TGTGCCACCAGCAGGGGGATCGGGACAGGGGGCTTGATTTCTTGGGACTATGGCTACACCTTC. It specifies CATSRGIGTGGLISWDYGYTF. The variable domain in full, with the rest retrieved from reference TRBV15 and TRBJ1-2, is DAMVIQNPRYQVTQFGKPVTLSCSQTLNHNVMYWYQQKSSQAPKLLFHYYDKDFNNEADTPDNFQSRRPNTSFCFLDIRSPGLGDTAMYLCATSRGIGTGGLISWDYGYTFGSGTRLTVV.

The rearrangement joins TRBV27 to TRBJ2-3, with a tentative D call TRBD1 (6 bases). Trimming pared 1 base from V and 5 bases from J, leaving 10 bases between. The CDR3 covers 14 residues. Germline V lookup: CDR1 MNHEY, CDR2 SMNVEV (reference sequence). The DNA for the CDR3 is TGTGCCAGCAGTTTATACCAGGGGAGAGATACGCAGTATTTT. Translation gives CASSLYQGRDTQYF.

The gene calls are TRBV9 and TRBJ1-2; the match to TRBD1 covers 7 bases. Germline V gene data show CDR1 as SGDLS and CDR2 as YYNGEE. The V segment lost 3 bases and the J segment 6 bases; nucleotides outside the gene matches: 2. The CDR3 runs to 12 residues. CDR3 sequence reads: CASSATGDGYTF. The CDR3 DNA sequence: TGTGCCAGCAGCGCCACAGGGGATGGCTACACCTTC. Looking up the rest from reference TRBV9 and TRBJ1-2 gives the full variable domain: DSGVTQTPKHLITATGQRVTLRCSPRSGDLSVYWYQQSLDQGLQFLIQYYNGEERAKGNILERFSAQQFPDLHSELNLSSLELGDSALYFCASSATGDGYTFGSGTRLTVV.

This chain links TRBV7-2 with TRBJ2-7, with 11 bases lining up with TRBD2. CDR3 length: 16 amino acids. V dropped 2 bases and J dropped 7; count of bases not matched to a gene: 10. The germline gives CDR1 SGHTA, CDR2 FQGNSA. The CDR3 nucleotides read TGTGCCAGCAGCTTAAATCTGCCTAGCGGGGGGTGGGAGCAGTACTTC. Amino acid sequence: CASSLNLPSGGWEQYF.

The rearrangement joins TRBV5-1 to TRBJ2-3, with D perhaps matching TRBD2 (6 bases). The CDR3 runs to 17 residues. The germline V and J ends were trimmed by 2 bases and 0 bases, with 16 bases remaining between them. CDR1 is SGHRS and CDR2 is YFSETQ in the germline V gene. The CDR3 coding sequence is TGCGCCAGCAGCTTCGGGCTTGCGGGGACTAGCACAGATACGCAGTATTTT. Amino acid sequence: CASSFGLAGTSTDTQYF. Drawing the rest from reference TRBV5-1 and TRBJ2-3, the complete variable domain is KAGVTQTPRYLIKTRGQQVTLSCSPISGHRSVSWYQQTPGQGLQFLFEYFSETQRNKGNFPGRFSGRQFSNSRSEMNVSTLELGDSALYLCASSFGLAGTSTDTQYFGPGTRLTVL.

The rearrangement joins TRBV6-2 or TRBV6-3 to TRBJ2-7; 11 nucleotides align to TRBD2. In germline, CDR1 is MNHEY, CDR2 SVGEGT. The trim removed 5 bases at V and 3 bases at J, leaving 6 bases unmatched. The CDR3 runs 15 residues. The CDR3: CASSTRLAGIYEQYF. The CDR3 DNA is TGTGCCAGCAGTACGCGACTAGCGGGGATCTACGAGCAGTACTTC.

This chain uses TRBV27 with TRBJ2-2; D uncertain. Deletions cut 3 bases from V and 5 bases from J, with 4 bases between. The germline V gene encodes CDR1 MNHEY and CDR2 SMNVEV (reference sequence). The CDR3 runs to 12 residues. This chain's CDR3 is CASSFITGELFF. The CDR3 coding sequence is TGTGCCAGCAGTTTTATAACCGGGGAGCTGTTTTTT.

The CDR3: CASSEARTGQSPRGYTF. The CDR3 DNA is TGTGCCAGCAGTGAAGCCCGTACGGGACAGTCCCCCAGGGGCTACACCTTC. The chain combines TRBV6-1 with TRBJ1-2; 7 positions agree with TRBD1. With V trimmed by 0 bases and J by 8 bases, 15 bases remained unmatched. The CDR3 is 17 amino acids. Germline CDR1 reads MNHNS; CDR2 reads SASEGT.